This TCR beta chain was retrieved from a study of vaccination effects on CD4 cells after COVID-19. Overall study results and limits: Both infection-induced and vaccine-induced clones contracted markedly at late post-vaccination timepoints.

The CDR3 extends over 15 amino acids. J gave up 7 bases and V 3 bases, and 8 bases lay outside the gene matches. The germline gives CDR1 SGDLS, CDR2 YYNGEE. The method was immunoSEQ multiplex PCR; TCRdb's version includes in-frame clones alone and lacks a portion of them. The sample includes fewer than 90,000 clones, about 69% of them seen just once. Antigen-specific CD4+ T cell clonotypes were called by their expansion after viral peptide-pool culture in ViraFEST. With approximately 10 days of culture completed, CD4+ T cells were isolated. Between March and December 2020, the person had a SARS-CoV-2 infection that PCR confirmed. Only a few counts were recorded for this clone. What it binds is not known.

The chain couples TRBV9 to TRBJ1-2, with 11 bases aligning to TRBD1. This clonotype was obtained from a human donor who had a prior SARS-CoV-2 infection. The sample in question was CD4+ T cells from PBMCs cultured with HIV peptides, obtained before COVID-19 vaccination. The subset denotes: HIV-1 Nef peptide pool negative control/reference culture. CDR3 residues: CASSDGTGGEAGYTF. The CDR3 coding sequence is TGTGCCAGCAGCGATGGGACAGGGGGAGAAGCTGGCTACACCTTC.